Described below is a single T cell receptor (beta chain) sequence and its context. V lost 7 bases, J lost 4 bases, and 13 bases stayed unmatched. Germline values: CDR1 SNHLY, CDR2 FYNNEI. The CDR3 totals 16 residues. Sorted subsets were amplified in replicate PCRs using 150 to 250 ng DNA, around 30,000 T cell genomes. Profiling relied on immunoSEQ multiplex PCR, and the TCRdb table lists in-frame clones only, not all of them. The profile shows some 2,400,000 clones, around 95% of them singletons. Those who donated were healthy HIV-negative adults, with no recent acute infections or vaccinations reported. CD4+ cells were split into CD45RA+ naive and CD45RA-negative memory subsets. The data are from a study of shared clonotypes between healthy human individuals. The overall study: A donor's plate count was three for CD4 naive and three for CD4 memory; CD8 naive had two and CD8 memory one.

The origin of this receptor is a man aged 18 to 29 in good health. The gene calls are TRBV2 and TRBJ2-3, with 8 positions matching TRBD1. The specimen was naive CD4+ T cells sorted from blood. Subset here: CD45RA+ positively selected. CDR3 region: CASTRGAGGKADTQYF. The CDR3 bases are TGTGCCAGCACCCGAGGGGCAGGGGGCAAGGCAGATACGCAGTATTTT. The full variable domain, its missing parts supplied by reference TRBV2 and TRBJ2-3, is EPEVTQTPSHQVTQMGQEVILRCVPISNHLYFYWYRQILGQKVEFLVSFYNNEISEKSEIFDDQFSVERPDGSNFTLKIRSTKLEDSAMYFCASTRGAGGKADTQYFGPGTRLTVL.